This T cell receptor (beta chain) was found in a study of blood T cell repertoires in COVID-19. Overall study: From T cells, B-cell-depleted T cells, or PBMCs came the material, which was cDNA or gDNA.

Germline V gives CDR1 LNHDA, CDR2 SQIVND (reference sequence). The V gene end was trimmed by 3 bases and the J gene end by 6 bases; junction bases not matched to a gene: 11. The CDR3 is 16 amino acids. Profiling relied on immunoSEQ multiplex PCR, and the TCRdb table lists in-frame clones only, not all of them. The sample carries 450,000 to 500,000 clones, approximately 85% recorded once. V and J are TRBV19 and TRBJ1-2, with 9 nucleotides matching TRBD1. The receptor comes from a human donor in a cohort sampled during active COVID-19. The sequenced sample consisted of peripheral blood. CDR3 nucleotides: TGTGCCAGTAGTATGTTTGTAGGGGACAGGGCGAATGGCTACACCTTC. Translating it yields CASSMFVGDRANGYTF.